A single sample is the source of the 14 T cell receptor beta chains below, sequenced in a study of monozygotic twins with cystic fibrosis. Sequencing was performed with immunoSEQ multiplex PCR; in TCRdb, only in-frame clones are kept and a portion is missing. The data hold approximately 36,000 clones, with just over 90% observed a single time. Sample: blood. The receptors originated from a boy aged 2 to 10 with cystic fibrosis.

This clone was detected only a few times. The chain employs TRBV27 and TRBJ2-1; D call uncertain. CDR1 is MNHEY and CDR2 is SMNVEV in the germline V gene (reference sequence). The V and J ends lost 4 bases and 1 base respectively, with 5 bases between them. The CDR3 length is 13 residues. The DNA for the CDR3 is TGTGCCAGCAGTTCCCAATCCTACAATGAGCAGTTCTTC. It is translated as CASSSQSYNEQFF.

The rearrangement links TRBV19 to TRBJ1-2; 8 bases match TRBD1. CDR1 is LNHDA and CDR2 is SQIVND in the germline V gene (reference sequence). J was trimmed by 7 bases and V by 5 bases; bases with no gene match: 12. The CDR3 has 15 residues. This chain's CDR3 is CASSLTPTGAIGYTF. Here the CDR3 DNA reads TGTGCCAGTAGTCTGACCCCGACAGGGGCGATTGGCTACACCTTC.

The chain couples TRBV12-5 to TRBJ2-7; D is uncertain. With 0 bases removed from V and 2 bases from J, the gap between germline ends came to 11 bases. From germline, CDR1 is LGHNT and CDR2 FRNRAP. This CDR3 comprises 15 residues. The CDR3 reads CASGLVLGTPYEQYF. The CDR3 bases are TGTGCTAGTGGTTTGGTTTTGGGAACACCCTACGAGCAGTACTTC.

The gene calls are TRBV5-1 and TRBJ1-6; perhaps TRBD1 as D (6 bases). Germline V gene lookup returns CDR1 SGHRS and CDR2 YFSETQ. This CDR3 is 15 amino acids long. V lost 5 bases, J lost 3 bases, and 12 bases lay in between. CDR3 nucleotides: TGCGCCAGCAGACAGGGAGACAACTATAATTCACCCCTCCACTTT. Translated, it gives CASRQGDNYNSPLHF. Full variable domain (remainder filled in from reference TRBV5-1 and TRBJ1-6): KAGVTQTPRYLIKTRGQQVTLSCSPISGHRSVSWYQQTPGQGLQFLFEYFSETQRNKGNFPGRFSGRQFSNSRSEMNVSTLELGDSALYLCASRQGDNYNSPLHFGNGTRLTVT.

This chain joins TRBV7-8 and TRBJ1-4, with 8 bases matching TRBD1. CDR1 and CDR2 (germline): SGHVS, FQNEAQ. This CDR3 has 17 residues. V lost 2 bases and J lost 8; bases outside the gene matches: 13. The CDR3 coding sequence is TGTGCCAGCAGCTTATCCCTCGTTCAGGGGGCTGAGGAAAAACTGTTTTTT. Translation gives CASSLSLVQGAEEKLFF.

The rearrangement joins TRBV5-4 to TRBJ2-1, with TRBD2 matching over 8 bases. The CDR3 totals 19 residues. The germline V gene encodes CDR1 SGHNT and CDR2 YYREEE (reference sequence). The V and J ends lost 1 base and 0 bases, in that order; junction bases with no gene match: 12. CDR3 DNA sequence: TGTGCCAGCAGCTTGTTCCCCCCGACTAGCGCTGACTCCTACAATGAGCAGTTCTTC. Translation: CASSLFPPTSADSYNEQFF.

The rearrangement links TRBV10-3 to TRBJ2-1, with a weak D call TRBD2 (7 bases). Trimming cost V 4 bases and J 0 bases, with 10 bases left between them. This CDR3 comprises 15 residues. Germline V gene data show CDR1 as ENHRY and CDR2 as SYGVKD. Here the CDR3 DNA reads TGTGCCATCAGTGGGGGAGGGGGCTCCTACAATGAGCAGTTCTTC. This gives the protein CAISGGGGSYNEQFF.

The V call is TRBV5-1, the J call TRBJ1-1, with D perhaps TRBD1 (5 bases). Germline values: CDR1 SGHRS, CDR2 YFSETQ. The V end lost 0 bases, the J end lost 1 base, and 7 bases lay between the germline ends. The CDR3 is 14 amino acids. The CDR3 sequence is CASSLGGWNTEAFF. The CDR3 DNA follows: TGCGCCAGCAGCTTGGGGGGCTGGAACACTGAAGCTTTCTTT.

The CDR3 sequence: CASSSRQPWAFF. As DNA, the CDR3 is TGTGCCAGCAGCAGTCGACAGCCCTGGGCTTTCTTT. This chain links TRBV11-3 with TRBJ1-1, with D possibly being TRBD1 (5 bases). V gave up 5 bases and J gave up 11 bases, with 15 bases separating them. The CDR3 runs 12 residues. Germline CDR1 reads SGHNT; CDR2 reads YENEEA.

The CDR3 loop reads CATSRGWGVFTGELFF. Written as DNA, the CDR3 is TGTGCCACCAGCAGAGGTTGGGGAGTTTTCACCGGGGAGCTGTTTTTT. The chain couples TRBV15 to TRBJ2-2; possibly TRBD2 for D (5 bases). With 1 base removed from V and 4 bases from J, the gap between germline ends came to 13 bases. This CDR3 has 16 residues. Germline V gene lookup returns CDR1 LNHNV and CDR2 YYDKDF (reference sequence).

The V call is TRBV9, the J call TRBJ2-3, with 7 bases matching TRBD1. The germline CDR1 and CDR2 sequences are SGDLS and YYNGEE. The junction had 7 bases not matched to a gene; V was cut back by 2 bases and J by 1 base. The CDR3 has 16 residues. The CDR3 DNA reads as TGTGCCAGCAGCGTTGACAGGCAGGGGGGCACAGATACGCAGTATTTT. Translating gives CASSVDRQGGTDTQYF.

The chain combines TRBV2 with TRBJ2-1, with D possibly matching TRBD2 (6 bases). V lost 5 bases, J lost 4 bases, and 18 bases lay in between. Germline lookup yields CDR1 SNHLY and CDR2 FYNNEI. This CDR3 contains 16 residues. This CDR3 reads CASSRDSSLPYNEQFF. DNA for the CDR3: TGTGCCAGCAGTCGGGACTCCTCCTTACCTTACAATGAGCAGTTCTTC.

This chain uses TRBV4-1 with TRBJ1-4; TRBD1 aligns across 12 bases. The CDR3 runs 16 residues. Looked up from germline, CDR1 is MGHRA and CDR2 is YSYEKL. V trimming: 0 bases; J trimming: 8 bases; junction bases outside the gene matches: 4. The CDR3 here is CASSQDGDRGLEKLFF. DNA for the CDR3: TGCGCCAGCAGCCAAGATGGGGACAGGGGGCTGGAAAAACTGTTTTTT.

CDR3 DNA: TGTGCCAGCAGCCACTTGTATTCCGGGGATGTGAGAGGGGCCAACGTCCTGACTTTC. Protein sequence: CASSHLYSGDVRGANVLTF. V and J are TRBV14 and TRBJ2-6, with D possibly matching TRBD2 (5 bases). CDR1 and CDR2 from the germline V gene are SGHDN and FVKESK. V was trimmed by 3 bases and J by 4 bases, leaving 22 bases between them. This CDR3 comprises 19 residues.